The 13 T cell receptor beta chains given below trace back to one sample, sequenced in a study of T-cell memory formation after mild COVID-19. TCRdb re-derived calls from the 5' RACE reads in MiXCR, one entry per CDR3 protein. This table holds roughly 410,000 distinct CDR3 sequences, approximately 24% found once. The sample consisted of PBMCs or a T cell subset sorted from them (not recorded which). The receptors derive from an adult woman who had mild COVID-19 (a few samples of this study predate the infection). Cell type and time point are not known.

The CDR3 is CASSTWTDASEKLFF. The CDR3 bases are TGTGCCAGCAGCACGTGGACAGATGCGAGTGAAAAACTGTTTTTT. The V gene is TRBV5-5, the J gene TRBJ1-4, with a weak D call TRBD1 (6 bases). Looked up from germline, CDR1 is SGHKS and CDR2 is YYEKEE (reference sequence). CDR3 length: 15 residues. Trimming shortened V by 4 bases and J by 7 bases, and 17 bases separated the two germline ends.

In its sample, this clonotype was seen a few times. The rearrangement links TRBV4-2 to TRBJ1-2, with 7 bases lining up with TRBD1. The CDR3 length is 15 residues. Germline V gene data show CDR1 as LGHNA and CDR2 as YNFKEQ. Unmatched junction bases numbered 10, after V lost 2 bases and J lost 7 bases. The chain's CDR3 is CASSQRGTGEGGYTF. The DNA of the CDR3 is TGTGCCAGCAGCCAAAGGGGCACAGGGGAGGGTGGCTACACCTTC.

This clonotype was picked up a small number of times. This chain joins TRBV19 and TRBJ2-1; 12 bases fit TRBD2. The CDR3 runs 15 residues. Trimming removed 3 bases from V and 10 bases from J; junction bases left unmatched: 7. Germline CDR1 is LNHDA and CDR2 is SQIVND (reference sequence). The DNA of the CDR3 is TGTGCCAGTAGTATGCTAGCGGGAGGGGGCAAGGAGCAGTTCTTC. It translates to CASSMLAGGGKEQFF.

V and J are TRBV4-1 and TRBJ1-2; tentatively, D is TRBD1 (6 bases). V lost 3 bases and J lost 4, with 15 bases in between. There are 15 residues in the CDR3. Germline lookup yields CDR1 MGHRA and CDR2 YSYEKL. The CDR3 spells CASSQDRTAAYGYTF. The CDR3 region has the DNA TGCGCCAGCAGCCAGGATCGGACAGCAGCCTATGGCTACACCTTC.

The rearrangement joins TRBV12-3 or TRBV12-4 to TRBJ1-2; D not certain. Trimming shortened V by 5 bases and J by 8 bases, and 18 bases separated the two germline ends. The CDR3 totals 14 residues. Here the CDR3 reads CASSPGALGEGYTF. Written as DNA, the CDR3 is TGTGCCAGCAGTCCCGGCGCCCTTGGGGAAGGCTACACCTTC.

This clonotype was detected many times. The gene calls are TRBV6-2 or TRBV6-3 and TRBJ2-1, with 14 positions matching TRBD2. Germline V gene sequence: CDR1 MNHEY, CDR2 SVGEGT. The junction had 11 bases not matched to a gene; V was cut back by 2 bases and J by 11 bases. The CDR3 totals 17 residues. Written as DNA, the CDR3 is TGTGCCAGCAGTTACCGCACCGGGACTAGCGGGGGTTTGAAGCAGTTCTTC. Translating it yields CASSYRTGTSGGLKQFF.

A note on this clonotype: A read error may be the cause here, since a much bigger clone is one base away. The genes are TRBV7-8 and TRBJ1-5, with D perhaps TRBD1 (5 bases). V lost 2 bases, J lost 5 bases, and 7 bases lay in between. Germline V lookup: CDR1 SGHVS, CDR2 FQNEAQ. This CDR3 contains 13 residues. This CDR3 reads CASSLPGDQPQHF. The CDR3 nucleotides are TGTGCCAGCAGCTTACCGGGGGATCAGCCCCAGCATTTT.

This clonotype was counted only a few times. CDR3 sequence reads: CASKQGPQNTGELFF. In nucleotides, the CDR3 is TGTGCCAGTAAACAGGGACCCCAGAACACCGGGGAGCTGTTTTTT. The chain uses TRBV19 and TRBJ2-2; TRBD1 is a possible D gene (6 bases). The V and J ends lost 7 bases and 1 base respectively, with 13 bases between them. The CDR3 totals 15 residues. In germline, CDR1 is LNHDA, CDR2 SQIVND (reference sequence).

This clonotype was seen only a few times. The CDR3 is CASSRAGGASGANVLTF. In DNA, the CDR3 is TGTGCCAGCAGCCGTGCGGGCGGAGCATCTGGGGCCAACGTCCTGACTTTC. This chain joins TRBV5-5 and TRBJ2-6; D might be TRBD2 (5 bases). The germline CDR1 and CDR2 sequences are SGHKS and YYEKEE (reference sequence). V dropped 4 bases and J dropped 1 base, with 15 bases sitting between them. The CDR3 loop spans 17 amino acids.

This rearrangement joins TRBV4-1 to TRBJ2-3, with D perhaps being TRBD1 or TRBD2 (5 bases each). The germline V gene has CDR1 MGHRA and CDR2 YSYEKL. The CDR3 has 16 amino acids. V lost 0 bases to trimming and J lost 1 base, with 11 bases between them. The CDR3 loop reads CASSQEGPAGTDTQYF. For the CDR3, the DNA is TGCGCCAGCAGCCAAGAGGGACCCGCGGGCACAGATACGCAGTATTTT.

This clonotype was counted only a few times. V is TRBV2 and J is TRBJ2-1, with 8 positions matching TRBD2. The J segment lost 13 bases and the V segment lost 4 bases, leaving 9 bases of the junction unmatched. Germline V gene sequence: CDR1 SNHLY, CDR2 FYNNEI. The length of the CDR3 is 13 residues. The CDR3 here is CASSVGLVAVQFF. CDR3 DNA sequence: TGTGCCAGCAGTGTGGGACTAGTAGCGGTTCAGTTCTTC.

In this sample, this clonotype turned up many times. The chain recombines TRBV7-3 with TRBJ2-1; D is unclear. Trimming removed 2 bases from V and 7 bases from J, with 9 bases in between. The CDR3 runs 13 residues. Germline CDR1 and CDR2: SGHTA and FQGTGA. In DNA form, the CDR3 reads TGTGCCAGCAGCTTAGGGCCCCCAAATGAGCAGTTCTTC. Its translation: CASSLGPPNEQFF.

The rearrangement links TRBV11-1 to TRBJ2-2; 11 bases fit TRBD1. The V segment lost 6 bases and the J segment 3 bases; nucleotides outside the gene matches: 6. Per germline, CDR1 SGHAT and CDR2 FQDESV (reference sequence). The CDR3 sequence is 16 residues long. The CDR3 protein is CASRDRGRKDTGELFF. CDR3 coding DNA: TGTGCCAGCAGGGACAGGGGGCGAAAGGACACCGGGGAGCTGTTTTTT. Using reference TRBV11-1 and TRBJ2-2 for the parts outside the CDR3, the full variable domain is EAEVAQSPRYKITEKSQAVAFWCDPISGHATLYWYRQILGQGPELLVQFQDESVVDDSQLPKDRFSAERLKGVDSTLKIQPAELGDSAMYLCASRDRGRKDTGELFFGEGSRLTVL.